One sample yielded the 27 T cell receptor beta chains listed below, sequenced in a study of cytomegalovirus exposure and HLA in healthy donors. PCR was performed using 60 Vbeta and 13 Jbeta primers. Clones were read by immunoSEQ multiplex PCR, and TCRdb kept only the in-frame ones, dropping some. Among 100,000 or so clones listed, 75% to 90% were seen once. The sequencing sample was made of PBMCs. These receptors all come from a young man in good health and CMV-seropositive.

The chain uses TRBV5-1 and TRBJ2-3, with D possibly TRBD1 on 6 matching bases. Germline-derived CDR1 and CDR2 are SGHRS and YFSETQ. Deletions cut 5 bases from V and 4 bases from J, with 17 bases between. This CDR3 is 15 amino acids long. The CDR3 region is CASSGGRAVADTQYF. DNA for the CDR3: TGCGCCAGCAGTGGGGGCAGGGCCGTAGCAGATACGCAGTATTTT.

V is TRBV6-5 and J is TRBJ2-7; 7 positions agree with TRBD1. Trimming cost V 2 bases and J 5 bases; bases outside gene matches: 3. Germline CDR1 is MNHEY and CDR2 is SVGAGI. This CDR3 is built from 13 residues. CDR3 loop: CASSYPDRDEQYF. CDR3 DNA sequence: TGTGCCAGCAGTTACCCAGACAGGGACGAGCAGTACTTC.

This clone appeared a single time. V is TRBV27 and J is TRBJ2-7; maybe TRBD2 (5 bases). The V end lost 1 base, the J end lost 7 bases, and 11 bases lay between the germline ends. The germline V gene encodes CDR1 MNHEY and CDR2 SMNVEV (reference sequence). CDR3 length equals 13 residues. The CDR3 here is CASSLWAGSEQYF. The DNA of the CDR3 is TGTGCCAGCAGTTTATGGGCGGGTTCTGAGCAGTACTTC.

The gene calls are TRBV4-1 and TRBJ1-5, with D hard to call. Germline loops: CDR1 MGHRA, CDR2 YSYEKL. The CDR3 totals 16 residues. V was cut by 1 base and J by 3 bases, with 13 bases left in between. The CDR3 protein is CASSQVHSPVNQPQHF. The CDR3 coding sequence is TGCGCCAGCAGCCAAGTTCACTCCCCGGTCAATCAGCCCCAGCATTTT.

The CDR3 DNA reads TGTGCCAGCAGCCGGGGGGGCAGGTCCCAAGAGACCCAGTACTTC. Its protein product is CASSRGGRSQETQYF. This chain joins TRBV5-4 and TRBJ2-5; 8 bases fit TRBD2. Germline assignment: CDR1 SGHNT and CDR2 YYREEE (reference sequence). With V trimmed by 4 bases and J by 1 base, 6 bases remained unmatched. This CDR3 has 15 amino acids.

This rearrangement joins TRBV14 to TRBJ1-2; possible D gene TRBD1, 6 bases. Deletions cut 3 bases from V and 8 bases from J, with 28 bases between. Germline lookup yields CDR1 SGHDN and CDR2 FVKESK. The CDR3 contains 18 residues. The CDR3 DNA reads TGTGCCAGCAGCCACGCGCGGACAGTTAACTTGGGGTTGGGGGGCTACACCTTC. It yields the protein CASSHARTVNLGLGGYTF.

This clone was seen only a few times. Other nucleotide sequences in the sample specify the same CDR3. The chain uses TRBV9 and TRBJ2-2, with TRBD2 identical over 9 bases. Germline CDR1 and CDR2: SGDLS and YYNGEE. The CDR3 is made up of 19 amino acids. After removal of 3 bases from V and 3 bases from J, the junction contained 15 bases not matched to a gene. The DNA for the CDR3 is TGTGCCAGCAGCGGAACCAGCGGGGGGCGGGCCGTGCACACCGGGGAGCTGTTTTTT. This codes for CASSGTSGGRAVHTGELFF.

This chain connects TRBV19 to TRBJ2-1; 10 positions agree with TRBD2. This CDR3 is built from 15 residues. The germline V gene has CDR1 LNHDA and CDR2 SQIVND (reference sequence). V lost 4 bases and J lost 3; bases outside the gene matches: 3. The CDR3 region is CASSKSGGVYNEQFF. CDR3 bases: TGTGCCAGTAGTAAAAGCGGGGGGGTCTACAATGAGCAGTTCTTC.

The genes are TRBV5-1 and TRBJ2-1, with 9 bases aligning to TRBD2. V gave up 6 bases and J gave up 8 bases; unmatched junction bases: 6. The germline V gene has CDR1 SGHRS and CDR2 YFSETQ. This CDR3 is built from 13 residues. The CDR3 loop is CASKGGGAHEQFF. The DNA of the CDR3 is TGCGCCAGCAAGGGCGGGGGGGCCCATGAGCAGTTCTTC.

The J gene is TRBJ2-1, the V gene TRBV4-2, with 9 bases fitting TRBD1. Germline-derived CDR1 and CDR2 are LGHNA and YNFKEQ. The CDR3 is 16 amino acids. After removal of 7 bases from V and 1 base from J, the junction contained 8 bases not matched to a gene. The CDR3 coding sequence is TGTGCCAGCAATCCCGCCGGGACAGGGTCCTACAATGAGCAGTTCTTC. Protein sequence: CASNPAGTGSYNEQFF.

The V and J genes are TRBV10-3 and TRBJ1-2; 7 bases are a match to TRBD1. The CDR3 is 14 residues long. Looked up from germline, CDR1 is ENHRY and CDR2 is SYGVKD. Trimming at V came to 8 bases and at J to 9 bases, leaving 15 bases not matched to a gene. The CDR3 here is CAIGIRTGLESYTF. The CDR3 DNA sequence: TGTGCCATCGGAATCCGGACAGGCTTAGAGAGCTACACCTTC.

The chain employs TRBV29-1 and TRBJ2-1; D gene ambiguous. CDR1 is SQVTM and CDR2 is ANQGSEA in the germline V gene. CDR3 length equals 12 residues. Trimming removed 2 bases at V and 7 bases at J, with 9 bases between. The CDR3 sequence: CSVEPRMNEQFF. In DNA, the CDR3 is TGCAGCGTTGAACCCAGAATGAATGAGCAGTTCTTC.

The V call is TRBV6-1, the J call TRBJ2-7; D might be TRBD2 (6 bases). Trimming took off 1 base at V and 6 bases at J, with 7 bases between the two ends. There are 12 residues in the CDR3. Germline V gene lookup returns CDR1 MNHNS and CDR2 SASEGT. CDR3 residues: CASSEGGGEQYF. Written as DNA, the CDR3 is TGTGCCAGCAGTGAAGGGGGAGGCGAGCAGTACTTC.

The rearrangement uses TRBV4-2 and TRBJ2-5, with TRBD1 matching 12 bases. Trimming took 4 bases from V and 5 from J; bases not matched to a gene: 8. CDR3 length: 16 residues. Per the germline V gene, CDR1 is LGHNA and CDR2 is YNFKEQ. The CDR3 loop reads CASSLPGQGALETQYF. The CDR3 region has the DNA TGTGCCAGCAGCCTACCGGGACAGGGGGCGCTGGAGACCCAGTACTTC.

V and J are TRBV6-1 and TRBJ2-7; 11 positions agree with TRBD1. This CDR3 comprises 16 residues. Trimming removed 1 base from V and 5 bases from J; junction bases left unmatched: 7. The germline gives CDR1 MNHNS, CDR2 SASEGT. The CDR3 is CASSEVEGQGGDEQYF. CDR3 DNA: TGTGCCAGCAGTGAAGTGGAGGGACAGGGGGGGGACGAGCAGTACTTC.

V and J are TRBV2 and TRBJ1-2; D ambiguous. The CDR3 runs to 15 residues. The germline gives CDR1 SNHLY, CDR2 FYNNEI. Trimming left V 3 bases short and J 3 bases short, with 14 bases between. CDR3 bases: TGTGCCAGCAGTGATTCGGGGAAATCCTACTATGGCTACACCTTC. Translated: CASSDSGKSYYGYTF.

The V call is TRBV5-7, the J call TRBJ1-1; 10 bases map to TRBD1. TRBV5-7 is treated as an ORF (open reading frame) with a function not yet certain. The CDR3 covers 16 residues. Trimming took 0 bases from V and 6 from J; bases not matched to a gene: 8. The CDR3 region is CASSLEDRGQPSEAFF. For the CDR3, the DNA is TGTGCCAGCAGCTTGGAAGACAGGGGGCAGCCCTCTGAAGCTTTCTTT.

The CDR3 loop reads CASSGGSHQGYTF. CDR3 nucleotide sequence: TGTGCCAGCTCCGGGGGGAGCCATCAGGGCTACACCTTC. The genes are TRBV6-5 and TRBJ1-2, with a tentative D call TRBD1 (5 bases). This CDR3 comprises 13 residues. Germline loops: CDR1 MNHEY, CDR2 SVGAGI. V was cut by 8 bases and J by 8 bases, with 18 bases left in between.

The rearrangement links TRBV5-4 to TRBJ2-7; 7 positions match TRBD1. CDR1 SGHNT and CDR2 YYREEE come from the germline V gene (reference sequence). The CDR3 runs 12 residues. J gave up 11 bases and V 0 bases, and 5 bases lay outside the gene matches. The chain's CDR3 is CASSLAQGEEYF. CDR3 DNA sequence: TGTGCCAGCAGCTTGGCGCAGGGGGAAGAGTACTTC.

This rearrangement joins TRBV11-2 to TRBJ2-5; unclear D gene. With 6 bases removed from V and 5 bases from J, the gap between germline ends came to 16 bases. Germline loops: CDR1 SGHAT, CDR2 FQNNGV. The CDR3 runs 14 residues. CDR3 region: CASRPLTVRETQYF. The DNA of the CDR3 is TGTGCCAGCAGGCCCTTGACGGTGCGGGAGACCCAGTACTTC.

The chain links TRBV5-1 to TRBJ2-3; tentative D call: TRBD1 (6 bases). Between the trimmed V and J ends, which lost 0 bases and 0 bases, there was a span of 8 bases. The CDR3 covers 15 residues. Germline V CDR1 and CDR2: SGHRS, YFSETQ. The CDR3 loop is CASSLGQASTDTQYF. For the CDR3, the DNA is TGCGCCAGCAGCTTGGGACAGGCCAGCACAGATACGCAGTATTTT. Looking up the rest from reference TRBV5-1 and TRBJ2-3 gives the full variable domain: KAGVTQTPRYLIKTRGQQVTLSCSPISGHRSVSWYQQTPGQGLQFLFEYFSETQRNKGNFPGRFSGRQFSNSRSEMNVSTLELGDSALYLCASSLGQASTDTQYFGPGTRLTVL.

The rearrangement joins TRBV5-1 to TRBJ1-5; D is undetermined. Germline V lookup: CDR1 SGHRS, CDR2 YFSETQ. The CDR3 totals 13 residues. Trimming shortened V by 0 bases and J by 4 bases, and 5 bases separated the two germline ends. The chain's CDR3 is CASSLGENQPQHF. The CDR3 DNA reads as TGCGCCAGCAGCTTGGGAGAAAATCAGCCCCAGCATTTT.

The CDR3 DNA sequence: TGTGCCAGCAGCCAAACTAGCGGGGTCGACGAGCAGTACTTC. Encoded protein: CASSQTSGVDEQYF. The gene calls are TRBV5-4 and TRBJ2-7; 10 bases are shared with TRBD2. The CDR3 runs 14 residues. J lost 5 bases, V lost 4 bases, and 6 bases had no gene match. Germline values: CDR1 SGHNT, CDR2 YYREEE (reference sequence).

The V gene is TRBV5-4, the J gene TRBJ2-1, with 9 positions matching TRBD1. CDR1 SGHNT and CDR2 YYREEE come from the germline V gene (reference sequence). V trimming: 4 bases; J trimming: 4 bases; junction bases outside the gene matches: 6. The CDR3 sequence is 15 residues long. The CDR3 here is CASSRGQGGYNEQFF. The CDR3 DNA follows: TGTGCCAGCAGCCGGGGACAGGGCGGGTACAATGAGCAGTTCTTC.

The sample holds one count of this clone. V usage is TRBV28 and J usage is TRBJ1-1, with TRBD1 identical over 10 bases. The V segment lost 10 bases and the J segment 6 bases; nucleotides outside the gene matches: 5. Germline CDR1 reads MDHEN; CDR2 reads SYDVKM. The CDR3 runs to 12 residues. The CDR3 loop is CATGDRGAEAFF. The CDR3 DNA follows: TGTGCCACCGGGGACAGGGGTGCTGAAGCTTTCTTT.

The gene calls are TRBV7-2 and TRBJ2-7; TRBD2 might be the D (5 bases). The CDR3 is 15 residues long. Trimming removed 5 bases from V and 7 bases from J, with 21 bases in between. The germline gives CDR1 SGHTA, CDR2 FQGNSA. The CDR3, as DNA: TGTGCCAGCAGCCCCGGTCCGGGGAAGGGCATAGAGCAGTACTTC. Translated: CASSPGPGKGIEQYF.

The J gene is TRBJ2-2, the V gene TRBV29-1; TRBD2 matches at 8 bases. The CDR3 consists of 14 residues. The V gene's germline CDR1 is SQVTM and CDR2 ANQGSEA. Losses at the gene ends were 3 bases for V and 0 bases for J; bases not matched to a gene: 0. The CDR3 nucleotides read TGCAGCGTTGAGCGGGGGGCGAACACCGGGGAGCTGTTTTTT. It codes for CSVERGANTGELFF.